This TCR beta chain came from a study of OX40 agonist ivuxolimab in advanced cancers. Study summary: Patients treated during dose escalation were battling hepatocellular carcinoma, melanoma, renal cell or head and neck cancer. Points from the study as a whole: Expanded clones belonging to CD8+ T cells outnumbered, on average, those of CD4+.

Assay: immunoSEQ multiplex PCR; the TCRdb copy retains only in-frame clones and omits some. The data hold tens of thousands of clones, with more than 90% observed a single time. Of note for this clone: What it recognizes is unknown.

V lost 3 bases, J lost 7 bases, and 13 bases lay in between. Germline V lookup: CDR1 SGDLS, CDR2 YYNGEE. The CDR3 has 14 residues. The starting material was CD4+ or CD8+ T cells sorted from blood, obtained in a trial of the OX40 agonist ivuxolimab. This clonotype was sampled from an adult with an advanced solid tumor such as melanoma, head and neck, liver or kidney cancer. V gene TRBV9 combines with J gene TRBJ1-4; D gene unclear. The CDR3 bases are TGTGCCAGCAGCGCCATCGACTCGGGTGAAAAACTGTTTTTT. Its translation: CASSAIDSGEKLFF.